This T cell receptor (beta chain) was profiled in a study of CD8 T cells in ankylosing spondylitis. TCRdb reprocessed the 5' RACE reads with MiXCR, giving one entry per CDR3 protein. The data contain roughly 700,000 distinct CDR3 sequences, 15% to 20% of them singletons. Study-wide results and caveats: Apparently characteristic of ankylosing spondylitis blood was a TCR beta motif (eight highly homologous variants).

Trimming stripped 2 bases from V and 2 bases from J, with 7 bases between. Germline loops: CDR1 MGHRA, CDR2 YSYEKL. The CDR3 spans 13 residues. This clonotype has a handful of counts. Its antigen is not identified. The genes are TRBV4-1 and TRBJ2-7; possibly TRBD1 for D (6 bases). Sequenced sample: blood, either unsorted or a sorted T cell fraction (not recorded which). This TCR came from a male donor with ankylosing spondylitis. CDR3 bases: TGCGCCAGCAGCCAACGGACAGCCTACGAGCAGTACTTC. Amino acids: CASSQRTAYEQYF.